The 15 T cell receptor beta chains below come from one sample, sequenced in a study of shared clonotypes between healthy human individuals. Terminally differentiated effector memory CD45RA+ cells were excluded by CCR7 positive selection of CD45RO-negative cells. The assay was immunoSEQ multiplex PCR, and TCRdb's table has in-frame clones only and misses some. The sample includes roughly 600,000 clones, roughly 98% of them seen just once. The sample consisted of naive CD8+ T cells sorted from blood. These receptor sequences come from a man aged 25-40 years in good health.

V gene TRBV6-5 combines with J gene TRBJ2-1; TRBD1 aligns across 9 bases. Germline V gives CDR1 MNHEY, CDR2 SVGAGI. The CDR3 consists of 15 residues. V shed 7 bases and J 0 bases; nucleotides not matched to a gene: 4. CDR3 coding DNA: TGTGCCAGCACCCCGGGACAGGGCTCCTACAATGAGCAGTTCTTC. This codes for CASTPGQGSYNEQFF.

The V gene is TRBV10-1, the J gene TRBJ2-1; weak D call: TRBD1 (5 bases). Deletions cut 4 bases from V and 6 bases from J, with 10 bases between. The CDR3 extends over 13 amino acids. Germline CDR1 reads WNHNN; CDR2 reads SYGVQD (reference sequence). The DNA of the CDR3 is TGCGCCAGCAGTGTGACAGAAACCAATGAGCAGTTCTTC. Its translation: CASSVTETNEQFF.

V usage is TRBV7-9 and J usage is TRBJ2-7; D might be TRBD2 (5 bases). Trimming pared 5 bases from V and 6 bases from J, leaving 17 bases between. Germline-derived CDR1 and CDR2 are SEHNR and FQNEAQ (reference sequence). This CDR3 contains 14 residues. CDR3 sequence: CASSQTSGFGEQYF. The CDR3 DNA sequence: TGTGCCAGCAGCCAAACGTCGGGGTTTGGCGAGCAGTACTTC.

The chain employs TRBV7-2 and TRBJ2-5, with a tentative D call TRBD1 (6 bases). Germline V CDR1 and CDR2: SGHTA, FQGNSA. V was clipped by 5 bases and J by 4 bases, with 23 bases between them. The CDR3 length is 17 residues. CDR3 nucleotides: TGTGCCAGCAGCCCGCAGGACAGTGTTGGAGGTATAGAGACCCAGTACTTC. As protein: CASSPQDSVGGIETQYF.

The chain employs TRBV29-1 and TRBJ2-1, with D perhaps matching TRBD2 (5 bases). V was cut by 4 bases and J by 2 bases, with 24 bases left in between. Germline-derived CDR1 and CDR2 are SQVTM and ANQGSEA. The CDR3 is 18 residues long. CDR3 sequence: CSVAYASAELGTYNEQFF. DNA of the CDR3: TGCAGCGTTGCTTATGCCTCGGCGGAGCTCGGGACCTACAATGAGCAGTTCTTC.

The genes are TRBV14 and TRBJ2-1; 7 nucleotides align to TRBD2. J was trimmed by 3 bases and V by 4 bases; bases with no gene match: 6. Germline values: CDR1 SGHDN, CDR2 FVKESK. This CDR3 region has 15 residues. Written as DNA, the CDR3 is TGTGCCAGCAGCCTGGGTAGCGGGCTCTACAATGAGCAGTTCTTC. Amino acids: CASSLGSGLYNEQFF.

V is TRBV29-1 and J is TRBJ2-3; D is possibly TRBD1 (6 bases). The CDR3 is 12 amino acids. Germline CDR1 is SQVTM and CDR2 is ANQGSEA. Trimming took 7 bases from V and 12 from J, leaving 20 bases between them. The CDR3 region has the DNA TGCAGCGCTTCTGATACAGGGACCACCCAGTATTTT. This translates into CSASDTGTTQYF.

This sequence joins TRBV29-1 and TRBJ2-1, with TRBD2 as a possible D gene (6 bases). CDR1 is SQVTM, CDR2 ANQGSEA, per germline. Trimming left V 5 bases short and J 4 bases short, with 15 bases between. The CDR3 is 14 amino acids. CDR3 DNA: TGCAGCGTTAGGTCGGAGGGAACATACAATGAGCAGTTCTTC. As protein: CSVRSEGTYNEQFF.

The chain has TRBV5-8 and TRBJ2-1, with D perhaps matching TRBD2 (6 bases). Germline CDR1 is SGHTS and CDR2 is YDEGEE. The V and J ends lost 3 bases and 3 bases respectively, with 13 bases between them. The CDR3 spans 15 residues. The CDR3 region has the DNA TGTGCCAGCAGCTCAAGATTAGCGGACTACAATGAGCAGTTCTTC. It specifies CASSSRLADYNEQFF.

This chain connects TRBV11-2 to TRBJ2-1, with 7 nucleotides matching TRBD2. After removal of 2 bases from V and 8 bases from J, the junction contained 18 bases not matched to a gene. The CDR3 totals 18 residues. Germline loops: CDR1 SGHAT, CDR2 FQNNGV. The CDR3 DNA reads TGTGCCAGCAGCTTACGGGTGTTCGTGGGAGGGGACGGCGATGAGCAGTTCTTC. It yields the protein CASSLRVFVGGDGDEQFF.

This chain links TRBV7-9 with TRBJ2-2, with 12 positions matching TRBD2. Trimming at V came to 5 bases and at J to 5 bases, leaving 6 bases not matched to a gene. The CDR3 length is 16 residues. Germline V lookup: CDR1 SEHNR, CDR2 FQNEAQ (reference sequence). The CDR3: CASSHPSGRGTGELFF. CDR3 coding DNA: TGTGCCAGCAGCCATCCTAGCGGGAGGGGAACCGGGGAGCTGTTTTTT.

The CDR3 here is CASSQDLGLQNTGELFF. The CDR3 nucleotides read TGCGCCAGCAGCCAAGATTTGGGACTACAAAACACCGGGGAGCTGTTTTTT. V gene TRBV4-3 combines with J gene TRBJ2-2; 7 bases align to TRBD2. V shed 0 bases and J 2 bases; nucleotides not matched to a gene: 6. The CDR3 loop spans 17 amino acids. Germline V lookup: CDR1 LGHNA, CDR2 YSLEER.

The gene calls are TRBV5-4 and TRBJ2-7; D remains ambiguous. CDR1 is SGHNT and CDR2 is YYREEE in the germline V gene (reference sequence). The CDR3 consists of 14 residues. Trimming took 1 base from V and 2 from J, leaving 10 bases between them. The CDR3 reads CASSLRAGTYEQYF. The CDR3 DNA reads TGTGCCAGCAGCTTGCGTGCAGGAACCTACGAGCAGTACTTC.

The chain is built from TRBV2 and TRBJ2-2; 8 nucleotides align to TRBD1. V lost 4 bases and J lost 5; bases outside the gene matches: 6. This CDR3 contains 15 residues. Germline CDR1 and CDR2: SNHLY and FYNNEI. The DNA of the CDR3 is TGTGCCAGCAGTGCCATGGGACAGGTTACCGGGGAGCTGTTTTTT. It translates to CASSAMGQVTGELFF.

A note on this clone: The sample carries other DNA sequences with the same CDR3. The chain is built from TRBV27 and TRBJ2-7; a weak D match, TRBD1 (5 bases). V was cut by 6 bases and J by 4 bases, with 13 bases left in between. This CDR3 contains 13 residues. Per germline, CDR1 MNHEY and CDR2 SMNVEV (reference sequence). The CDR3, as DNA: TGTGCCAGCAGCCTTCGACAGACATACGAGCAGTACTTC. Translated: CASSLRQTYEQYF.